One and the same sample provided the 28 T cell receptor beta chains below, sequenced in a study of PD-1 blockade in mismatch repair-deficient tumors. Clones were read by immunoSEQ multiplex PCR, and TCRdb kept only the in-frame ones, dropping some. The sample contains about 67,000 clones, roughly 80% of which appear only once. Sequenced here: peripheral blood, sampled 2 weeks after starting pembrolizumab. These receptors originate from an adult with mismatch repair-deficient cancer.

The chain uses TRBV6-5 and TRBJ2-3, with D hard to call. The CDR3 is 14 residues long. Trimming pared 6 bases from V and 2 bases from J, leaving 12 bases between. Germline CDR1 is MNHEY and CDR2 is SVGAGI. CDR3 amino acids: CASRIDTYTDTQYF. DNA of the CDR3: TGTGCCAGCAGAATTGACACTTACACAGATACGCAGTATTTT.

This chain connects TRBV21-1 to TRBJ2-1; no check of the table's D call, TRBD1, against the DNA was made. TRBV21-1 is noted as a pseudogene. The CDR3 runs 15 residues. DNA for the CDR3: TGTGCCAGCAGCAAAACAGGGATTAAATGGCTGGGGTGGTTCTTC. Its translation is CASSKTGIKWLGWFF.

The CDR3 region has the DNA TGTGCCAGCAGCTTAGACCCCGCTTCGGGTGGAAACACCATATATTTT. Its protein product is CASSLDPASGGNTIYF. The chain joins TRBV11-2 to TRBJ1-3, with D unresolved. CDR3 length: 16 amino acids. CDR1 and CDR2 from the germline V gene are SGHAT and FQNNGV. Trimming stripped 0 bases from V and 3 bases from J, with 12 bases between.

This chain joins TRBV1 and TRBJ1-1. TRBV1 is a pseudogene locus. The length of the CDR3 is 14 residues. In nucleotides, the CDR3 is TGCACCAGCAGCCAACAGGAGGGGAGCACTGAAGCTTTCTTT. As protein: CTSSQQEGSTEAFF.

J is TRBJ2-7 and V is TRBV12-5; no reliable D call. There are 12 residues in the CDR3. CDR1 and CDR2 from the germline V gene are LGHNT and FRNRAP. V shed 3 bases and J shed 4 bases, with 7 bases lying between them. The CDR3 spells CASGFGAYEQYF. Here the CDR3 DNA reads TGTGCTAGTGGTTTTGGAGCGTACGAGCAGTACTTC.

The V and J genes are TRBV6-5 and TRBJ2-2; D unclear. CDR1 is MNHEY, CDR2 SVGAGI, per germline. The CDR3 has 16 amino acids. The V end lost 0 bases, the J end lost 1 base, and 9 bases lay between the germline ends. The chain's CDR3 is CASSYSSFLNTGELFF. In DNA form, the CDR3 reads TGTGCCAGCAGTTACTCAAGCTTTCTGAACACCGGGGAGCTGTTTTTT.

This clone was observed a handful of times. This rearrangement joins TRBV30 to TRBJ2-5; maybe TRBD1 (6 bases). The CDR3 loop spans 14 amino acids. Between the trimmed V and J ends, which lost 3 bases and 4 bases, there was a span of 15 bases. In germline, CDR1 is GTSNPN, CDR2 SVGIG (reference sequence). CDR3 nucleotide sequence: TGTGCCTGGAGCCCAGGGGCAGGGGCAGAGACCCAGTACTTC. Its protein product is CAWSPGAGAETQYF.

The chain links TRBV6-5 to TRBJ1-2; D not resolved. V was trimmed by 0 bases and J by 7 bases, leaving 12 bases between them. The CDR3 totals 14 residues. The germline V gene encodes CDR1 MNHEY and CDR2 SVGAGI. CDR3 in DNA: TGTGCCAGCAGTTACTCTCCTGGCCTGGGTGGCTACACCTTC. Protein: CASSYSPGLGGYTF.

The chain recombines TRBV6-5 with TRBJ1-3; D gene ambiguous. V was cut by 7 bases and J by 1 base, with 11 bases left in between. CDR3 length: 14 amino acids. The V gene's germline CDR1 is MNHEY and CDR2 SVGAGI. CDR3 region: CASTPGQSGNTIYF. For the CDR3, the DNA is TGTGCCAGCACCCCCGGGCAGTCTGGAAACACCATATATTTT.

This clone was seen more than once but under ten times. V and J are TRBV4-3 and TRBJ1-1; 9 bases align to TRBD1. The CDR3 loop spans 15 amino acids. The junction had 1 base not matched to a gene; V was cut back by 2 bases and J by 0 bases. Germline CDR1 and CDR2: LGHNA and YSLEER. The CDR3 region is CASSQTGGLNTEAFF. The CDR3 DNA is TGCGCCAGCAGCCAAACAGGGGGCTTGAACACTGAAGCTTTCTTT.

The CDR3, as DNA: TGTGCCAGCAGAGGGCCACAGGACAATGAGCAGTTCTTC. This sequence encodes CASRGPQDNEQFF. This sequence joins TRBV5-4 and TRBJ2-1; tentatively, D is TRBD1 (5 bases). CDR1 SGHNT and CDR2 YYREEE come from the germline V gene (reference sequence). Trimming shortened V by 5 bases and J by 5 bases, and 11 bases separated the two germline ends. This CDR3 region has 13 residues.

V gene TRBV5-8 combines with J gene TRBJ2-7; D possibly matches TRBD1 or TRBD2 (5 bases each). V was clipped by 4 bases and J by 3 bases, with 11 bases between them. This CDR3 contains 13 residues. CDR1 and CDR2 (germline): SGHTS, YDEGEE. Here the CDR3 DNA reads TGTGCCAGCAGCCTGGGGGTAGGCTACGAGCAGTACTTC. It encodes CASSLGVGYEQYF.

This clone was seen only once. The chain uses TRBV23-1 and TRBJ2-1, with D perhaps TRBD1 (5 bases). TRBV23-1 has ORF status, its function being uncertain. Between the trimmed V and J ends, which lost 6 bases and 0 bases, there was a span of 24 bases. The CDR3 is 19 residues long. The DNA for the CDR3 is TGCGCCAGCAGCCCAGCCGTTACTCAGACAGCTAGCTCCTACAATGAGCAGTTCTTC. It translates to CASSPAVTQTASSYNEQFF.

This clone turned up a few times. J is TRBJ2-5 and V is TRBV10-1; TRBD2 might be the D (6 bases). The CDR3 has 13 amino acids. The V end was cut by 5 bases, the J end by 5 bases, with 12 bases between. Germline assignment: CDR1 WNHNN and CDR2 SYGVQD (reference sequence). CDR3 in amino acids: CASSQNAGETQYF. Here the CDR3 DNA reads TGCGCCAGCAGTCAAAATGCGGGGGAGACCCAGTACTTC.

V is TRBV5-1 and J is TRBJ2-3, with TRBD2 identical over 7 bases. CDR1 and CDR2 from the germline V gene are SGHRS and YFSETQ. The CDR3 covers 15 residues. V shed 0 bases and J 4 bases; nucleotides not matched to a gene: 5. CDR3 amino acids: CASSLEGRAPDTQYF. Written as DNA, the CDR3 is TGCGCCAGCAGCTTGGAGGGGAGGGCTCCAGATACGCAGTATTTT.

The chain links TRBV5-6 to TRBJ1-1, with D unclear. The CDR3 is 14 amino acids. Germline V gene sequence: CDR1 SGHDT, CDR2 YYEEEE. The V and J ends lost 2 bases and 2 bases respectively, with 10 bases between them. In nucleotides, the CDR3 is TGTGCCAGCAGCTTAGGCTCGGTCAACACTGAAGCTTTCTTT. Protein product: CASSLGSVNTEAFF.

This clone was seen a handful of times. V gene TRBV28 combines with J gene TRBJ1-2; tentative D call: TRBD1 (5 bases). V lost 7 bases and J 3 bases, leaving 15 bases between the germline ends. Germline CDR1 is MDHEN and CDR2 is SYDVKM. This CDR3 has 14 residues. This CDR3 is CASMPPGGDYGYTF. The CDR3 nucleotides are TGTGCCAGCATGCCCCCGGGAGGGGACTATGGCTACACCTTC.

The V gene is TRBV7-9, the J gene TRBJ1-1, with D possibly TRBD1 on 5 matching bases. The germline V gene has CDR1 SEHNR and CDR2 FQNEAQ (reference sequence). Trimming took 5 bases from V and 6 from J, leaving 13 bases between them. The CDR3 loop spans 13 amino acids. CDR3 in DNA: TGTGCCAGCAGCCCTGGGGGAATCCCTGAAGCTTTCTTT. Its translation is CASSPGGIPEAFF.

The V gene is TRBV19, the J gene TRBJ1-4, with D maybe TRBD1 (6 bases). CDR3 length equals 14 residues. CDR1 and CDR2 (germline): LNHDA, SQIVND (reference sequence). V was trimmed by 8 bases and J by 5 bases, leaving 15 bases between them. The CDR3 sequence: CASVPAGGNEKLFF. CDR3 coding DNA: TGTGCCAGTGTCCCGGCCGGGGGCAATGAAAAACTGTTTTTT.

The CDR3 sequence is CASSLSPASTEAFF. CDR3 bases: TGTGCCAGCAGCTTAAGCCCTGCGAGCACTGAAGCTTTCTTT. The V and J genes are TRBV7-6 and TRBJ1-1; D not resolved. The CDR3 has 14 residues. The V gene lost 2 bases and the J gene lost 4 bases, with 11 bases spanning the gap. Germline V gene sequence: CDR1 SGHVS, CDR2 FNYEAQ. The full variable domain, with the rest looked up from reference TRBV7-6 and TRBJ1-1, is GAGVSQSPRYKVTKRGQDVALRCDPISGHVSLYWYRQALGQGPEFLTYFNYEAQQDKSGLPNDRFSAERPEGSISTLTIQRTEQRDSAMYRCASSLSPASTEAFFGQGTRLTVV.

For this clone: Other DNA sequences from this sample encode an identical CDR3 as well. This sequence joins TRBV2 and TRBJ1-1, with D hard to call. In germline, CDR1 is SNHLY, CDR2 FYNNEI. The CDR3 totals 13 residues. The V end was cut by 2 bases, the J end by 2 bases, with 6 bases between. The CDR3 DNA is TGTGCCAGCAGTGAATTGGAAAACACTGAAGCTTTCTTT. Its protein is CASSELENTEAFF.

The chain employs TRBV5-6 and TRBJ2-5; 9 bases align to TRBD2. V was pared by 6 bases and J by 4 bases, with 22 bases of the junction left unmatched. The length of the CDR3 is 19 residues. Germline V lookup: CDR1 SGHDT, CDR2 YYEEEE. The CDR3 loop reads CASTQWVTSGWSGRETQYF. The CDR3 region has the DNA TGTGCCAGCACCCAGTGGGTGACTAGCGGTTGGTCGGGGAGAGAGACCCAGTACTTC.

V gene TRBV2 combines with J gene TRBJ1-2; D remains unclear. Germline V gene sequence: CDR1 SNHLY, CDR2 FYNNEI. Trimming left V 2 bases short and J 4 bases short, with 20 bases between. The CDR3 runs to 17 residues. CDR3 amino acids: CASSETFSSGLAYGYTF. The CDR3, as DNA: TGTGCCAGCAGTGAAACCTTCTCCAGCGGACTAGCCTATGGCTACACCTTC. The whole variable domain, remainder taken from reference TRBV2 and TRBJ1-2, is EPEVTQTPSHQVTQMGQEVILRCVPISNHLYFYWYRQILGQKVEFLVSFYNNEISEKSEIFDDQFSVERPDGSNFTLKIRSTKLEDSAMYFCASSETFSSGLAYGYTFGSGTRLTVV.

The gene calls are TRBV27 and TRBJ2-7; 8 nucleotides match TRBD1. The CDR3 contains 13 residues. The ends lost 6 bases at V and 3 bases at J; junction bases unmatched: 4. Germline V gene lookup returns CDR1 MNHEY and CDR2 SMNVEV (reference sequence). Here the CDR3 reads CASSVGQGYEQYF. The DNA of the CDR3 is TGTGCCAGCAGCGTTGGACAGGGCTACGAGCAGTACTTC.

The rearrangement joins TRBV11-3 to TRBJ2-3; either TRBD1 or TRBD2 may supply D (5 bases each). Germline values: CDR1 SGHNT, CDR2 YENEEA. Trimming took 4 bases from V and 2 from J, leaving 7 bases between them. The CDR3 is made up of 13 amino acids. This CDR3 reads CASSSGATDTQYF. The DNA for the CDR3 is TGTGCCAGCAGCTCCGGGGCCACAGATACGCAGTATTTT.

In DNA form, the CDR3 reads TGTGCCAGCAGCTTATGGCGGGGGTCCTACGAGCAGTACTTC. Its translation is CASSLWRGSYEQYF. V is TRBV7-2 and J is TRBJ2-7; 7 bases line up with TRBD2. Losses at the gene ends were 2 bases for V and 1 base for J; bases not matched to a gene: 2. The germline V gene has CDR1 SGHTA and CDR2 FQGNSA. This CDR3 has 14 residues.

V gene TRBV6-4 combines with J gene TRBJ2-1, with 8 bases identical to TRBD2. This CDR3 has 14 residues. Trimming at V came to 3 bases and at J to 8 bases, leaving 6 bases not matched to a gene. CDR1 MRHNA and CDR2 SNTAGT come from the germline V gene. This CDR3 reads CASSEAGGGDEQFF. The CDR3 DNA reads TGTGCCAGCAGTGAGGCGGGAGGTGGCGATGAGCAGTTCTTC.

Here the CDR3 DNA reads TGTGCCAGCAGCTTAGTACCTGGGTTCCAAGAGACCCAGTACTTC. It is translated as CASSLVPGFQETQYF. The rearrangement joins TRBV7-6 to TRBJ2-5, with D unclear. The ends were cut back, 1 base at V and 1 base at J, with 10 bases in the middle. The CDR3 runs 15 residues. CDR1 and CDR2 from the germline V gene are SGHVS and FNYEAQ.